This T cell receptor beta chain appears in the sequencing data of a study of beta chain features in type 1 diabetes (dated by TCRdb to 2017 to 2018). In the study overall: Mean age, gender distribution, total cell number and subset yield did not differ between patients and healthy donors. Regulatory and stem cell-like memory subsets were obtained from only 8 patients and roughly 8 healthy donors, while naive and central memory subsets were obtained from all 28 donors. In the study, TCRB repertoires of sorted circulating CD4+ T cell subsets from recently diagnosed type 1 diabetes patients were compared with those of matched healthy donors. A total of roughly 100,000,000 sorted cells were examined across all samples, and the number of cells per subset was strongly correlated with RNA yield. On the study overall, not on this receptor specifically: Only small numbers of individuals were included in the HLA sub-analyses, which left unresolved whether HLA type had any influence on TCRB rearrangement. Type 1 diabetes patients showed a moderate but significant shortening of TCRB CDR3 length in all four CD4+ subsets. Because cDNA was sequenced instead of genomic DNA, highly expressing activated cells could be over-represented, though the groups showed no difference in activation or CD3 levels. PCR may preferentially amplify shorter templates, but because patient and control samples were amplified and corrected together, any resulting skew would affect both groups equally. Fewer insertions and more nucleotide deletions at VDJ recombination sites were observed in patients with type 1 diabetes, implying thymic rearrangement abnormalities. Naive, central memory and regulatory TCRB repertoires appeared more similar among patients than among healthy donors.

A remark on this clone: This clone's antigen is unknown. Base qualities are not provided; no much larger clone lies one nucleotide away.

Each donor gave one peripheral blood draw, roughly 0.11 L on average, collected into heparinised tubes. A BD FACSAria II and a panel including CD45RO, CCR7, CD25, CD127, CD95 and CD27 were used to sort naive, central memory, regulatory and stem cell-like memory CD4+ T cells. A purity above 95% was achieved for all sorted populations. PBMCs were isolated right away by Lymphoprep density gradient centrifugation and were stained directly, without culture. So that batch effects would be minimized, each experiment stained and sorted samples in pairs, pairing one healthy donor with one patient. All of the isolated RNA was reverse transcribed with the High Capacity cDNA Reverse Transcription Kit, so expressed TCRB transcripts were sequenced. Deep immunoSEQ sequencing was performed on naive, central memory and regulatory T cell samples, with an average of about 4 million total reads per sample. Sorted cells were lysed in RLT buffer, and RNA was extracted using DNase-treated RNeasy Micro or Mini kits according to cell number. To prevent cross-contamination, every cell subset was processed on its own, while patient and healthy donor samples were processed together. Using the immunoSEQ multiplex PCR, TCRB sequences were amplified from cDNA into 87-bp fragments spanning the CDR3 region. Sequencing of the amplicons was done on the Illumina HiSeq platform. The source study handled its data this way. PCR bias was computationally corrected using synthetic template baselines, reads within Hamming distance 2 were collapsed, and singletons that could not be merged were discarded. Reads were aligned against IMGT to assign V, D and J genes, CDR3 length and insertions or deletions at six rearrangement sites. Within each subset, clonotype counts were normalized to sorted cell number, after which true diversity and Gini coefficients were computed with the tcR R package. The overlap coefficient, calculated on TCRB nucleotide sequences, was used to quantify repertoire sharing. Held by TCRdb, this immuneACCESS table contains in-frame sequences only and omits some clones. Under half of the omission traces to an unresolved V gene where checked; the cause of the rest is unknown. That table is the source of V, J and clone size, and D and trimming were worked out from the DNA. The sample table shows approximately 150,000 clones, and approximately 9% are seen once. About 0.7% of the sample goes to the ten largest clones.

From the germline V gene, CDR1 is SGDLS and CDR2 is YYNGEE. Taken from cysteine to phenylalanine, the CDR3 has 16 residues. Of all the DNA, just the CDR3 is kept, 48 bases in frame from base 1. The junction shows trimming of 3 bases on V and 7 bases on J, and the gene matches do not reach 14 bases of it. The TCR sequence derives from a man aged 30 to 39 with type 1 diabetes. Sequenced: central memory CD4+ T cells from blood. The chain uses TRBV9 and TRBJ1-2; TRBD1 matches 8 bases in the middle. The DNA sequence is TGTGCCAGCAGCGCGTTACCCGGGACAGGTCGACTTGGCTACACCTTC. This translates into CASSALPGTGRLGYTF.